The 20 T cell receptor beta chains presented below share a single source sample, sequenced in a study of cytomegalovirus exposure and HLA in healthy donors. PCR involved 60 Vbeta and 13 Jbeta primers. Data came from immunoSEQ multiplex PCR; TCRdb stores just in-frame clones and leaves some out. The sample carries around 250,000 clones, roughly four fifths recorded once. The sample taken for sequencing was PBMCs. The receptors shown here come from a woman aged 55-70 years in good health and CMV-seropositive.

The chain combines TRBV5-1 with TRBJ2-1; 7 bases fit TRBD1. CDR3 size: 14 residues. Germline CDR1 reads SGHRS; CDR2 reads YFSETQ. The V and J ends lost 4 bases and 4 bases, in that order; junction bases with no gene match: 5. The CDR3 region is CASSILTGYNEQFF. In DNA form, the CDR3 reads TGCGCCAGCAGCATCCTGACAGGGTACAATGAGCAGTTCTTC.

Turning to this clone: Other DNA sequences from this sample encode an identical CDR3 as well. The rearrangement joins TRBV5-4 to TRBJ2-7; TRBD2 might be the D (6 bases). The CDR3 extends over 14 amino acids. The V end was cut by 3 bases, the J end by 0 bases, with 10 bases between. Germline CDR1 and CDR2: SGHNT and YYREEE (reference sequence). CDR3 residues: CASSSAGLSYEQYF. For the CDR3, the DNA is TGTGCCAGCAGCTCGGCGGGACTCTCCTACGAGCAGTACTTC. Filled out from reference TRBV5-4 and TRBJ2-7, the complete variable domain reads ETGVTQSPTHLIKTRGQQVTLRCSSQSGHNTVSWYQQALGQGPQFIFQYYREEENGRGNFPPRFSGLQFPNYSSELNVNALELDDSALYLCASSSAGLSYEQYFGPGTRLTVT.

CDR3 region: CASSNQGPTQETQYF. As DNA, the CDR3 is TGTGCCAGCAGTAATCAGGGTCCCACCCAAGAGACCCAGTACTTC. The V call is TRBV28, the J call TRBJ2-5; D perhaps matches TRBD1 (5 bases). The CDR3 has 15 residues. CDR1 is MDHEN, CDR2 SYDVKM, per germline. V dropped 5 bases and J dropped 1 base, with 14 bases sitting between them. Supplemented by reference TRBV28 and TRBJ2-5, the full variable domain reads DVKVTQSSRYLVKRTGEKVFLECVQDMDHENMFWYRQDPGLGLRLIYFSYDVKMKEKGDIPEGYSVSREKKERFSLILESASTNQTSMYLCASSNQGPTQETQYFGPGTRLLVL.

The gene calls are TRBV28 and TRBJ2-5; D might be TRBD2 (7 bases). There are 13 residues in the CDR3. The germline V gene encodes CDR1 MDHEN and CDR2 SYDVKM. V was pared by 3 bases and J by 5 bases, with 10 bases between. The chain's CDR3 is CASSLGGAETQYF. Here the CDR3 DNA reads TGTGCCAGCAGTTTGGGGGGGGCCGAGACCCAGTACTTC.

This clone was found once. The genes are TRBV14 and TRBJ2-1; 7 positions agree with TRBD2. The CDR3 contains 15 residues. Germline CDR1 is SGHDN and CDR2 is FVKESK. V gave up 4 bases and J gave up 4 bases; unmatched junction bases: 7. The CDR3 DNA follows: TGTGCCAGCAGCCTACTAGCGCAACCTTACAATGAGCAGTTCTTC. This sequence encodes CASSLLAQPYNEQFF.

The rearrangement links TRBV11-2 to TRBJ1-5, with D tentatively TRBD1 (6 bases). Germline lookup yields CDR1 SGHAT and CDR2 FQNNGV. Trimming shortened V by 1 base and J by 7 bases, and 20 bases separated the two germline ends. The CDR3 is 17 residues long. DNA of the CDR3: TGTGCCAGCAGCTTAGGAGTGCGGGCAGGGGCGGGCCAGCCCCAGCATTTT. Amino acid sequence: CASSLGVRAGAGQPQHF.

V usage is TRBV29-1 and J usage is TRBJ2-7, with TRBD2 matching 10 bases. With V trimmed by 7 bases and J by 0 bases, 18 bases remained unmatched. The germline V gene encodes CDR1 SQVTM and CDR2 ANQGSEA. The CDR3 is made up of 18 amino acids. CDR3 in amino acids: CSAKGGLAARRSSYEQYF. The CDR3 bases are TGCAGCGCAAAAGGTGGACTAGCGGCACGACGAAGCTCCTACGAGCAGTACTTC.

The V and J genes are TRBV7-3 and TRBJ2-3, with 9 nucleotides matching TRBD1. V gave up 5 bases and J gave up 1 base; unmatched junction bases: 7. Germline V gene lookup returns CDR1 SGHTA and CDR2 FQGTGA. The CDR3 sequence is 16 residues long. The CDR3 protein is CASSNTGGWGTDTQYF. Written as DNA, the CDR3 is TGTGCCAGCAGCAACACAGGGGGCTGGGGCACAGATACGCAGTATTTT. Looking up the rest from reference TRBV7-3 and TRBJ2-3 gives the full variable domain: GAGVSQTPSNKVTEKGKYVELRCDPISGHTALYWYRQSLGQGPEFLIYFQGTGAADDSGLPNDRFFAVRPEGSVSTLKIQRTERGDSAVYLCASSNTGGWGTDTQYFGPGTRLTVL.

The rearrangement uses TRBV2 and TRBJ1-2, with D uncertain. The germline V and J ends were trimmed by 2 bases and 3 bases, with 7 bases remaining between them. Germline CDR1 reads SNHLY; CDR2 reads FYNNEI. The CDR3 totals 13 residues. This CDR3 is CASSEISYYGYTF. CDR3 DNA: TGTGCCAGCAGTGAAATATCCTACTATGGCTACACCTTC. Looking up the rest from reference TRBV2 and TRBJ1-2 gives the full variable domain: EPEVTQTPSHQVTQMGQEVILRCVPISNHLYFYWYRQILGQKVEFLVSFYNNEISEKSEIFDDQFSVERPDGSNFTLKIRSTKLEDSAMYFCASSEISYYGYTFGSGTRLTVV.

The CDR3 nucleotides are TGTGCCTGGAAGTGGAGCTCTGGAAACACCATATATTTT. The encoded protein is CAWKWSSGNTIYF. The rearrangement uses TRBV30 and TRBJ1-3; D not certain. Trimming stripped 4 bases from V and 0 bases from J, with 7 bases between. CDR3 length equals 13 residues. The germline V gene has CDR1 GTSNPN and CDR2 SVGIG (reference sequence).

This CDR3 reads CASSLTGDSGNTIYF. The CDR3 DNA reads TGCGCCAGCAGCTTAACAGGGGACTCTGGAAACACCATATATTTT. The J gene is TRBJ1-3, the V gene TRBV5-1; TRBD1 matches at 7 bases. Germline loops: CDR1 SGHRS, CDR2 YFSETQ. J was trimmed by 0 bases and V by 2 bases; bases with no gene match: 2. This CDR3 region has 15 residues.

The V and J genes are TRBV7-3 and TRBJ2-1; 8 nucleotides line up with TRBD2. After removal of 0 bases from V and 3 bases from J, the junction contained 1 base not matched to a gene. Germline values: CDR1 SGHTA, CDR2 FQGTGA. There are 15 residues in the CDR3. The CDR3, as DNA: TGTGCCAGCAGCTTAACACTAGCGGACTACAATGAGCAGTTCTTC. It yields the protein CASSLTLADYNEQFF.

The gene calls are TRBV5-1 and TRBJ2-3, with 10 bases aligning to TRBD2. This CDR3 region has 16 residues. Germline CDR1 reads SGHRS; CDR2 reads YFSETQ. The junction had 4 bases not matched to a gene; V was cut back by 0 bases and J by 3 bases. CDR3 amino acids: CASSLALAGVTDTQYF. CDR3 in DNA: TGCGCCAGCAGCTTGGCCCTAGCGGGGGTAACAGATACGCAGTATTTT. The full variable domain, rest sourced from reference TRBV5-1 and TRBJ2-3, is KAGVTQTPRYLIKTRGQQVTLSCSPISGHRSVSWYQQTPGQGLQFLFEYFSETQRNKGNFPGRFSGRQFSNSRSEMNVSTLELGDSALYLCASSLALAGVTDTQYFGPGTRLTVL.

This chain connects TRBV10-2 to TRBJ1-5; D gene unclear. The CDR3 is made up of 16 amino acids. Germline V gene data show CDR1 as WSHSY and CDR2 as SAAADI. Trimming pared 3 bases from V and 0 bases from J, leaving 12 bases between. CDR3 in amino acids: CASSESRWYSNQPQHF. The CDR3 region has the DNA TGCGCCAGCAGTGAATCCAGGTGGTATAGCAATCAGCCCCAGCATTTT.

The chain links TRBV28 to TRBJ1-5; a possible D gene is TRBD1 (5 bases). V lost 7 bases and J lost 0, with 19 bases in between. The CDR3 extends over 17 amino acids. CDR1 and CDR2 from the germline V gene are MDHEN and SYDVKM. The CDR3 region is CASTRWGSLLSNQPQHF. The CDR3 bases are TGTGCCAGCACTCGATGGGGCAGCCTCCTTAGCAATCAGCCCCAGCATTTT.

The CDR3 DNA is TGCGCCAGCAGCGGTGGACAGGGCTACGAGCAGTACTTC. It specifies CASSGGQGYEQYF. This chain links TRBV5-1 with TRBJ2-7; 8 bases map to TRBD1. Germline V CDR1 and CDR2: SGHRS, YFSETQ. The junction had 3 bases not matched to a gene; V was cut back by 4 bases and J by 3 bases. The CDR3 is 13 residues long. Supplemented by reference TRBV5-1 and TRBJ2-7, the full variable domain reads KAGVTQTPRYLIKTRGQQVTLSCSPISGHRSVSWYQQTPGQGLQFLFEYFSETQRNKGNFPGRFSGRQFSNSRSEMNVSTLELGDSALYLCASSGGQGYEQYFGPGTRLTVT.

The CDR3 sequence: CASLPTANTEAFF. CDR3 sequence (DNA): TGTGCCAGCTTACCGACAGCCAACACTGAAGCTTTCTTT. V and J are TRBV18 and TRBJ1-1, with D maybe TRBD1 (5 bases). The CDR3 totals 13 residues. The germline CDR1 and CDR2 sequences are KGHSH and LQKENI. V lost 7 bases and J lost 2, with 11 bases in between.

The table lists this clone with a few counts. V usage is TRBV2 and J usage is TRBJ2-7; a possible D gene is TRBD2 (7 bases). Between the trimmed V and J ends, which lost 6 bases and 3 bases, there was a span of 9 bases. This CDR3 contains 12 residues. In germline, CDR1 is SNHLY, CDR2 FYNNEI. CDR3 DNA sequence: TGTGCCAGCAGGGGAGGGGGCTACGAGCAGTACTTC. This gives the protein CASRGGGYEQYF.

The count of this clone is one. This chain joins TRBV7-9 and TRBJ1-5; a possible D gene is TRBD1 (6 bases). V lost 4 bases to trimming and J lost 2 bases, with 15 bases between them. The CDR3 extends over 16 amino acids. Germline-derived CDR1 and CDR2 are SEHNR and FQNEAQ (reference sequence). For the CDR3, the DNA is TGTGCCAGCAGCTCTGGAACAGGGTGGCGCAATCAGCCCCAGCATTTT. This sequence encodes CASSSGTGWRNQPQHF.

This clone was picked up one time. The rearrangement links TRBV11-2 to TRBJ2-5; 8 bases map to TRBD2. Germline-derived CDR1 and CDR2 are SGHAT and FQNNGV. Trimming cost V 1 base and J 7 bases; bases outside gene matches: 5. This CDR3 comprises 14 residues. For the CDR3, the DNA is TGTGCCAGCAGCTTAGGCGGGGGGCGGGGGACCCAGTACTTC. As protein: CASSLGGGRGTQYF.